These 5 T cell receptor beta chains were sequenced from one sample in a study of blood T cell repertoires in COVID-19. Sequenced by immunoSEQ multiplex PCR; TCRdb stores in-frame clones only, minus some. The sample carries about 320,000 clones, 85% recorded once. The sample was PBMCs or T cells enriched from blood (not recorded which). Receptor source: a woman in her twenties or thirties who had been exposed to COVID-19.

This rearrangement joins TRBV18 to TRBJ1-2; TRBD1 is a possible D gene (6 bases). The CDR3 totals 17 residues. Germline CDR1 KGHSH, CDR2 LQKENI. With 1 base removed from V and 1 base from J, the gap between germline ends came to 16 bases. The CDR3 region has the DNA TGTGCCAGCTCACCACAAGGATCGGGACAACTTAACTATGGCTACACCTTC. It codes for CASSPQGSGQLNYGYTF.

The genes are TRBV6-5 and TRBJ1-3; D unclear. The CDR3 runs 15 residues. The germline CDR1 and CDR2 sequences are MNHEY and SVGAGI. The V end was cut by 5 bases, the J end by 0 bases, with 11 bases between. The CDR3 region has the DNA TGTGCCAGCAGTCCCCAGACAAGCTCTGGAAACACCATATATTTT. It encodes CASSPQTSSGNTIYF.

The DNA for the CDR3 is TGTGCCTGGAGTGTAGCGGGAGCCAGCCCGGGGCAGTACTTC. This sequence encodes CAWSVAGASPGQYF. The V gene is TRBV30, the J gene TRBJ2-7, with 8 bases identical to TRBD2. Looked up from germline, CDR1 is GTSNPN and CDR2 is SVGIG (reference sequence). With V trimmed by 0 bases and J by 9 bases, 10 bases remained unmatched. The CDR3 runs 14 residues.

V is TRBV7-3 and J is TRBJ1-2, with 8 nucleotides matching TRBD1. There are 15 residues in the CDR3. Trimming at V came to 5 bases and at J to 6 bases, leaving 11 bases not matched to a gene. Germline V CDR1 and CDR2: SGHTA, FQGTGA. The CDR3 is CASSLDRVDYHGYTF. CDR3 nucleotide sequence: TGTGCCAGCAGCCTGGACAGGGTTGACTATCATGGCTACACCTTC.

The V and J genes are TRBV3-1 (or the pseudogene TRBV3-2) and TRBJ1-2; D unresolved. The CDR3 is 13 amino acids. The V gene's germline CDR1 is LGHDT and CDR2 YNNKEL (reference sequence). Trimming took 0 bases from V and 4 from J, leaving 6 bases between them. The CDR3 DNA sequence: TGTGCCAGCAGCCAAGATGCCAGCTATGGCTACACCTTC. Its translation: CASSQDASYGYTF.